The rows below give T cell receptor beta chains drawn from one sample of a study of T cell responses to AZD1222 COVID-19 vaccine. Libraries were prepared by immunoSEQ multiplex PCR; TCRdb keeps only in-frame clonotypes and omits some of them. The sample has fewer than 65,000 clones; around 84% are singletons. The specimen comprised peripheral blood, sampled on day 0 of AZD1222 vaccination. The receptors were sampled from an adult in good health. Each CDR3 is given with its conserved first and last residue. Each record gives: D gene, clone size, J gene, V gene, CDR3 DNA, CDR3 protein. The D gene is left open where the match is weak. Not all rows give a size; the values are once, few, many and, for expanded clones, a class.

>TRBD2|-|TRBJ2-7|TRBV19
TGTGCCAGTAGTCCACTAGCGGGAGAGTTCAACGAGCAGTACTTC
CASSPLAGEFNEQYF
>-|-|TRBJ1-2|TRBV5-1
TGCGCCAGCAGCTTGGTTATGAGTGGGACCTCCGGAGAATCCTTC
CASSLVMSGTSGESF
>TRBD1|-|TRBJ1-1|TRBV7-3
TGTGCCAGCAGAGAGACAGGGGGCCCTATGAACACTGAAGCTTTCTTT
CASRETGGPMNTEAFF
>-|-|TRBJ1-1|TRBV7-6
TGTGCCAGCAGCTTAGTTCCCACTGAAGCTTTCTTT
CASSLVPTEAFF
>-|-|TRBJ2-7|TRBV7-7
TGTGCCAGCAGCCCGGGGGGCCCGGAAGGCGAGCAGTACTTC
CASSPGGPEGEQYF
>-|-|TRBJ1-2|TRBV28
TGTGCCAGCAGTTTAGTTTCGGGGTACTATGGCTACACCTTC
CASSLVSGYYGYTF
>-|-|TRBJ1-2|TRBV6-5
TGTGCCAGCAGTCTACCCCTCAGCGCCACTATGGACTACACCTTC
CASSLPLSATMDYTF
>-|-|TRBJ2-5|TRBV7-2
TGTGCCAGCAGCCTAATGGAAGAGACCCAGTACTTC
CASSLMEETQYF
>-|once|TRBJ2-1|TRBV6-6
TGTGCCAGCAGGAAAACCGGGACTGGGTACTACAATGAGCAGTTCTTC
CASRKTGTGYYNEQFF
>TRBD2|once|TRBJ2-4|TRBV18
TGTGCCAGCTCAGTCCGAACTAGCGGCCCTCCTTACCCGGCACAAAACATTCAGTACTTC
CASSVRTSGPPYPAQNIQYF
>-|few|TRBJ1-4|TRBV7-8
TGTGCCAGCAGCTTACGCAGGGCTAGCGGGGAAAAACTGTTTTTT
CASSLRRASGEKLFF
>-|-|TRBJ2-4|TRBV6-1
TGTGCCAGCAGTGATGGCTTAATTCAGTACTTC
CASSDGLIQYF
>-|-|TRBJ1-1|TRBV6-5
TGTGCCAGCAGTTACGGGCAGTCCCTTATGAACACTGAAGCTTTCTTT
CASSYGQSLMNTEAFF
>-|-|TRBJ1-6|TRBV5-1
TGCGCCAGCAGAGCTTTCGTCCAGGATTATAATTCACCCCTCCACTTT
CASRAFVQDYNSPLHF
>-|-|TRBJ1-2|TRBV13
TGTGCCAGCAGCTTTGTTTCAGGTGGCTACACCTTC
CASSFVSGGYTF
>TRBD2|once|TRBJ2-7|TRBV29-1
TGCAGCGTTGAGCAGACCGGGGGGGGCGAGCAGTACTTC
CSVEQTGGGEQYF
>-|-|TRBJ1-4|TRBV19
TGTGCCAGTAGACCCATCGACAGTTCTAATGAAAAACTGTTTTTT
CASRPIDSSNEKLFF
>-|-|TRBJ1-3|TRBV5-6
TGTGCCAGCAGCTTGAGCGGACCCAAGAACACCATATATTTT
CASSLSGPKNTIYF
>-|-|TRBJ2-2|TRBV10-1
TGCGCCAGCAGTGAGTTGCCGAGCCCCCGTGTCGGGGAGCTGTTTTTT
CASSELPSPRVGELFF
>TRBD1|-|TRBJ1-1|TRBV24-1
TGTGCCACGGGGGACAGTATGAACACTGAAGCTTTCTTT
CATGDSMNTEAFF
>-|-|TRBJ1-2|TRBV4-3
TGCGCCAGCAGCCAAGATTTTGGCGATGGCTACACCTTC
CASSQDFGDGYTF
>TRBD1|few|TRBJ2-1|TRBV5-1
TGCGCCAGCAGCTACGACAGGGGGCGGCTAGCGGCGCTGGAGAATGAGCAGTTCTTC
CASSYDRGRLAALENEQFF
>-|-|TRBJ1-2|TRBV28
TGTGCCAGCAGAGAGAGTCCAGGGGATGGCTACACCTTC
CASRESPGDGYTF
>TRBD2|-|TRBJ2-1|TRBV7-9
TGTGCCAGCAGCCCGACTAGCGGGAGGGGAAATGAGCAGTTCTTC
CASSPTSGRGNEQFF
>TRBD1|-|TRBJ1-5|TRBV18
TGTGCCAGCTCACTCGACAGGGGAAGCAATCAGCCCCAGCATTTT
CASSLDRGSNQPQHF
>-|-|TRBJ2-1|TRBV9
TGTGCCAGCAGCATGACTAGTAGTGGGGGGTACAATGAGCAGTTCTTC
CASSMTSSGGYNEQFF
>-|-|TRBJ1-6|TRBV19
TGTGCCAGTATGGGCCAGGGCGGACATTCACCCCTCCACTTT
CASMGQGGHSPLHF